This T cell receptor beta chain was retrieved from a study of vaccination effects on CD4 cells after COVID-19. Clones were read by immunoSEQ multiplex PCR, and TCRdb kept only the in-frame ones, dropping some. This sample has more than 60,000 clones, with just under 75% found just once. In the case of this clone: The antigen is unknown.

Ahead of sequencing, the ViraFEST assay grew antigen-specific CD4+ T cells using viral peptide pools. The authors isolated CD4+ T cells after around nine days of culture. Participants completed two doses of the BNT162b2 or mRNA-1273 vaccine. Wells containing approximately 2 million PBMC each were cultured with 9 to 10 IU/ml IL-2 and around 10 ug/ml peptides. The specimen comprised CD4+ T cells from PBMCs cultured with HCoV-229E spike peptides, sampled after COVID-19 vaccination. This TCR was recovered from a human donor who received a COVID-19 vaccine.

CDR3 coding DNA: TGCGCCAGCAGTGACCCCGGCGGGTCAGCTAATGAAAAACTGTTTTTT. This sequence encodes CASSDPGGSANEKLFF. V is TRBV10-2 and J is TRBJ1-4; no reliable D call. The CDR3 contains 16 residues. V was cut by 3 bases and J by 3 bases, with 14 bases left in between. Germline V gives CDR1 WSHSY, CDR2 SAAADI.